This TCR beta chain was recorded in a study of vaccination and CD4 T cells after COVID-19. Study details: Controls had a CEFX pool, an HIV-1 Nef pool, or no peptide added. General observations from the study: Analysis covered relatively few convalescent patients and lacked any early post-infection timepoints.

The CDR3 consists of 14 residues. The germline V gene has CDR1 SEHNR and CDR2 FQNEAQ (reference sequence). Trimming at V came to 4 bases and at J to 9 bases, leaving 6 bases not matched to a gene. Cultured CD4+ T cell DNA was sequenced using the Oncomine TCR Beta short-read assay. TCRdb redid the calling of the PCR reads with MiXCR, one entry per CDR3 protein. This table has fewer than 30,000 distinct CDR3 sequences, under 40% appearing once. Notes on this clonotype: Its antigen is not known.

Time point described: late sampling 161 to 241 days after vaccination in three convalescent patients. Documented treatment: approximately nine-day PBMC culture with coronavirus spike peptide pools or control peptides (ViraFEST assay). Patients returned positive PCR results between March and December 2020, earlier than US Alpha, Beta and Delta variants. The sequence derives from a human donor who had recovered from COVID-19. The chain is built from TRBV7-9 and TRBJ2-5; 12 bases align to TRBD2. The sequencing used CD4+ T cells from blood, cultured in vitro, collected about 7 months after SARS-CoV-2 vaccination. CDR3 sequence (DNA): TGTGCCAGCAGCTCGACTAGCGGGAGTTCGGCCCAGTACTTC. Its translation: CASSSTSGSSAQYF. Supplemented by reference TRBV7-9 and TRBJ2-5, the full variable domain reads DTGVSQNPRHKITKRGQNVTFRCDPISEHNRLYWYRQTLGQGPEFLTYFQNEAQLEKSRLLSDRFSAERPKGSFSTLEIQRTEQGDSAMYLCASSSTSGSSAQYFGPGTRLLVL.